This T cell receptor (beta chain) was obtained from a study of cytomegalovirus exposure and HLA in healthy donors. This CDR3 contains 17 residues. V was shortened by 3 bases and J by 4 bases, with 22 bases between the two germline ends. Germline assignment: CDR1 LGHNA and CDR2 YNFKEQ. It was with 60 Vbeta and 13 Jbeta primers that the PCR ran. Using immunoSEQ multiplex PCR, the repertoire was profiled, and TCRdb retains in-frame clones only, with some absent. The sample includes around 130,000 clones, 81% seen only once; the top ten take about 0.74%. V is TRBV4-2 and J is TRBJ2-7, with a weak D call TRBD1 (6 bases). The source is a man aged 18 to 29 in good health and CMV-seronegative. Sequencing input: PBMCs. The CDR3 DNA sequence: TGTGCCAGCAGCCAGCTCAAGGTTGGACAGATACTATACGAGCAGTACTTC. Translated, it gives CASSQLKVGQILYEQYF.